Listed here is a single TCR beta chain. Antigen unknown. This specimen comes from a study of cytomegalovirus exposure and HLA in healthy donors. General study results and limits: As was reported, the classifier diagnosed cytomegalovirus status with high specificity and sensitivity. Later analysis suggested most CMV-associated TCR beta chains were HLA-restricted. A few CMV-associated chains proved CMV antigen-specific in vitro. The study designated roughly 150 TCR beta chains cytomegalovirus-associated.

Germline assignment: CDR1 SGHKS and CDR2 YYEKEE (reference sequence). There are 13 residues in the CDR3. V was shortened by 2 bases and J by 7 bases, with 13 bases between the two germline ends. 13 Jbeta primers and 60 Vbeta primers were used for the PCR. Only in-frame clones appear in the TCRdb table, and some are missing; sequencing was by immunoSEQ multiplex PCR. The data hold around 140,000 clones, with roughly 87% observed a single time. The sequence derives from a woman aged 40 to 55 in good health and CMV-seronegative. The sequenced material came from PBMCs. This rearrangement joins TRBV5-5 to TRBJ2-7; maybe TRBD1 (6 bases). CDR3 in DNA: TGTGCCAGCAGCTTCACAGGGCTCGAGGAGCAGTACTTC. Its translation: CASSFTGLEEQYF.